This TCR beta chain originates from a study of cytomegalovirus exposure and HLA in healthy donors. Study-wide points: The authors enumerated 164 TCR beta chains as linked to cytomegalovirus.

The sample holds a few counts of this clone. The target antigen is unknown. Both 60 Vbeta primers and 13 Jbeta primers went into the PCR. The assay was immunoSEQ multiplex PCR, and TCRdb's table has in-frame clones only and misses some. The sample carries some 120,000 clones, around three quarters recorded once. There are 14 residues in the CDR3. The germline V and J ends were trimmed by 4 bases and 2 bases, with 10 bases remaining between them. Germline CDR1 LNHDA, CDR2 SQIVND (reference sequence). The chain has TRBV19 and TRBJ2-3; the D gene is possibly TRBD2 (6 bases). The TCR sequence derives from a man aged 25-45 years in good health and CMV-seronegative. The sequenced sample consisted of PBMCs. This CDR3 reads CASSTGGNTDTQYF. The CDR3 bases are TGTGCCAGTAGTACCGGAGGGAACACAGATACGCAGTATTTT.